A single sample gave rise to the 10 T cell receptor beta chains below, sequenced in a study of CD8+ T cells in alopecia areata (dated by TCRdb to about 2018). Libraries came from the immunoSEQ multiplex PCR assay. To provide template for TCR sequencing, every sample had RNA extracted and reverse transcribed into cDNA. The immuneACCESS repertoire file appears here via TCRdb, limited to in-frame rearrangements. These files lack a portion of the clones; in checked studies, under half of the deficit traces to unresolved V genes, and the cause of the others is not known. Counted in this sample were 110,000 or so clones; 55% to 80% of them appeared once. The biggest ten clones account for approximately 2.6% of the sample. The sequencing input was CD4+ T cells sorted from blood. Source of these receptors: a human donor in good health.

The CDR3 region has the DNA TGTGCCAGCAGTTCACGACACGGGAACTATGGCTACACCTTC. Translated: CASSSRHGNYGYTF. The V gene is TRBV28, the J gene TRBJ1-2, with D unresolved. The V and J ends lost 4 bases and 2 bases respectively, with 11 bases between them. The CDR3 is 14 residues long. Germline V gives CDR1 MDHEN, CDR2 SYDVKM.

The rearrangement joins TRBV2 to TRBJ2-6, with D perhaps TRBD2 (5 bases). There are 15 residues in the CDR3. Germline V gives CDR1 SNHLY, CDR2 FYNNEI. V gave up 6 bases and J gave up 1 base, with 10 bases separating them. CDR3 sequence reads: CASSRDRSGANVLTF. In nucleotides, the CDR3 is TGTGCCAGCAGCCGGGATAGGTCTGGGGCCAACGTCCTGACTTTC.

CDR3 coding DNA: TGCGCCAGCAGCCCGGGCCCTTACTCTGGGGCCAACGTCCTGACTTTC. Protein sequence: CASSPGPYSGANVLTF. This chain joins TRBV4-1 and TRBJ2-6, with D uncertain. V was trimmed by 4 bases and J by 0 bases, leaving 10 bases between them. Germline CDR1 reads MGHRA; CDR2 reads YSYEKL. This CDR3 has 16 amino acids.

J is TRBJ1-6 and V is TRBV30; no reliable D call. This CDR3 spans 9 amino acids. Germline CDR1 is GTSNPN and CDR2 is SVGIG (reference sequence). Trimming cost V 5 bases and J 9 bases, with 2 bases left between them. The DNA for the CDR3 is TGTGCCTGGGGTTCACCCCTCCACTTT. Translation gives CAWGSPLHF.

This sequence joins TRBV30 and TRBJ1-1; weak D call: TRBD1 (5 bases). Germline values: CDR1 GTSNPN, CDR2 SVGIG (reference sequence). Trimming took off 1 base at V and 3 bases at J, with 9 bases between the two ends. CDR3 length equals 13 residues. The DNA for the CDR3 is TGTGCCTGGAGTGCAGGGTTGGACACTGAAGCTTTCTTT. This codes for CAWSAGLDTEAFF. Full variable domain (rest looked up from reference TRBV30 and TRBJ1-1): SQTIHQWPATLVQPVGSPLSLECTVEGTSNPNLYWYRQAAGRGLQLLFYSVGIGQISSEVPQNLSASRPQDRQFILSSKKLLLSDSGFYLCAWSAGLDTEAFFGQGTRLTVV.

There are a few counts of this clone. The V and J genes are TRBV29-1 and TRBJ1-2; perhaps TRBD1 as D (6 bases). The CDR3 has 16 amino acids. Trimming removed 0 bases at V and 7 bases at J, with 21 bases between. Germline-derived CDR1 and CDR2 are SQVTM and ANQGSEA. The chain's CDR3 is CSVEDFGTRISIGYTF. The CDR3 DNA reads as TGCAGCGTTGAAGATTTCGGGACACGGATATCCATTGGCTACACCTTC.

The sample holds a few counts of this clone. The junction departs from the called germline gene at one end, perhaps through a read error. The V gene is TRBV4-1, the J gene TRBJ1-5; D ambiguous. There are 15 residues in the CDR3. CDR1 is MGHRA, CDR2 YSYEKL, per germline. For the CDR3, the DNA is TGTGCCAGCAGCCAAAGTCCCCGGGGAGAGGAGCCCCAGCATTTT. Amino acids: CASSQSPRGEEPQHF.

This clone was observed a handful of times. The chain recombines TRBV30 with TRBJ1-6, with TRBD1 matching 8 bases. The CDR3 length is 16 residues. J gave up 11 bases and V 0 bases, and 12 bases lay outside the gene matches. Germline V gene lookup returns CDR1 GTSNPN and CDR2 SVGIG (reference sequence). CDR3 amino acids: CAWSVEVAGGYPPLHF. The CDR3 nucleotides are TGTGCCTGGAGTGTAGAGGTGGCAGGGGGCTATCCACCCCTCCACTTT. The complete variable domain, with remaining parts taken from reference TRBV30 and TRBJ1-6, reads SQTIHQWPATLVQPVGSPLSLECTVEGTSNPNLYWYRQAAGRGLQLLFYSVGIGQISSEVPQNLSASRPQDRQFILSSKKLLLSDSGFYLCAWSVEVAGGYPPLHFGNGTRLTVT.

J is TRBJ2-5 and V is TRBV6-4, with D perhaps TRBD1 (6 bases). The CDR3 runs 13 residues. The V gene's germline CDR1 is MRHNA and CDR2 SNTAGT. Trimming cost V 4 bases and J 5 bases, with 11 bases left between them. CDR3 nucleotides: TGTGCCAGCAGTGGACAGGTTGGCGAGACCCAGTACTTC. The encoded protein is CASSGQVGETQYF.

The V call is TRBV10-3, the J call TRBJ1-2; D perhaps matches TRBD1 (5 bases). Deletions cut 4 bases from V and 4 bases from J, with 13 bases between. The CDR3 has 14 amino acids. Looked up from germline, CDR1 is ENHRY and CDR2 is SYGVKD. DNA for the CDR3: TGTGCCATCAGTGGGTCGGTACAGGCCTATGGCTACACCTTC. It codes for CAISGSVQAYGYTF.